This entry concerns a single T cell receptor beta chain. Its target is unknown. TCR beta CDR3 regions were amplified from RNA transcripts. First-round RT-PCR relied on HTBI primers, and a second-round multiplex PCR came next. TCRdb recomputed calls from the multiplex PCR reads with MiXCR, one row per CDR3 protein. The sample contains 300,000 to 450,000 distinct CDR3 sequences, about 17% of which appear only once. The data belong to a study of Graves' ophthalmopathy and Graves' hyperthyroidism. Study-wide results and caveats: Its predictions of ophthalmopathy progression gave the model around 71% sensitivity and roughly 76% specificity.

Germline V gives CDR1 SGHRS, CDR2 YFSETQ. The trim removed 1 base at V and 0 bases at J, leaving 7 bases unmatched. This CDR3 is 17 amino acids long. What was sequenced was peripheral blood. The chain employs TRBV5-1 and TRBJ2-7; TRBD1 agrees at 10 bases. The sequence was collected from an adult woman with stable Graves' hyperthyroidism. CDR3 bases: TGCGCCAGCAGCTTGCGCTTTGGACAGGGGGTCTCCTACGAGCAGTACTTC. Its translation is CASSLRFGQGVSYEQYF.